Listed below are T cell receptor beta chains from one sample, sequenced in a study of OX40 agonist ivuxolimab in advanced cancers. Sequencing used immunoSEQ multiplex PCR; TCRdb keeps in-frame clones, though not all of them. Of some 54,000 clones listed, nearly 80% were seen once; the top ten hold roughly 4.2%. The sequencing used CD4+ or CD8+ T cells sorted from blood, collected in a trial of the OX40 agonist ivuxolimab. Receptors were obtained from an adult with an advanced solid tumor such as melanoma, head and neck, liver or kidney cancer. The CDR3 runs from the conserved cysteine through the conserved F or W. Fields, in order: D gene, V gene, J gene, CDR3 protein, CDR3 DNA. The D gene is left open where the match is weak.

d_gene: TRBD1
v_gene: TRBV14
j_gene: TRBJ1-1
CDR3aa: CASSFRQGMSTEAFF
CDR3nt: TGTGCCAGCAGCTTCCGACAGGGGATGAGTACTGAAGCTTTCTTT

d_gene: NA
v_gene: TRBV19
j_gene: TRBJ2-5
CDR3aa: CASSIGTGGETQYF
CDR3nt: TGTGCCAGTAGTATCGGTACAGGAGGGGAGACCCAGTACTTC

d_gene: TRBD1
v_gene: TRBV30
j_gene: TRBJ2-7
CDR3aa: CAWSAFDRGLDF
CDR3nt: TGTGCCTGGAGTGCCTTCGACAGGGGGCTGGACTTC

d_gene: TRBD1
v_gene: TRBV7-2
j_gene: TRBJ2-2
CDR3aa: CASSRLGQTTGELFF
CDR3nt: TGTGCCAGCAGCCGACTGGGACAGACTACCGGGGAGCTGTTTTTT

d_gene: TRBD1
v_gene: TRBV7-2
j_gene: TRBJ1-2
CDR3aa: CASSPDREGYTF
CDR3nt: TGTGCCAGCAGCCCCGACAGGGAAGGCTACACCTTC

d_gene: TRBD2
v_gene: TRBV7-2
j_gene: TRBJ2-7
CDR3aa: CASSLEGSGKSYEQYF
CDR3nt: TGTGCCAGCAGCTTAGAAGGTAGCGGGAAATCCTACGAGCAGTACTTC

d_gene: TRBD2
v_gene: TRBV5-1
j_gene: TRBJ2-5
CDR3aa: CASSLGASGKETQYF
CDR3nt: TGCGCCAGCAGCTTGGGGGCTAGCGGTAAAGAGACCCAGTACTTC

d_gene: NA
v_gene: TRBV2
j_gene: TRBJ2-5
CDR3aa: CASRGSEQETQYF
CDR3nt: TGTGCCAGCAGAGGCTCCGAGCAAGAGACCCAGTACTTC

d_gene: TRBD2
v_gene: TRBV28
j_gene: TRBJ2-3
CDR3aa: CASSLMLAGGRGTQYF
CDR3nt: TGTGCCAGCAGTTTAATGCTAGCGGGGGGGCGGGGGACGCAGTATTTT

d_gene: NA
v_gene: TRBV28
j_gene: TRBJ2-7
CDR3aa: CASSTGSYEQYF
CDR3nt: TGTGCCAGCAGCACAGGCTCCTACGAGCAGTACTTC

d_gene: TRBD2
v_gene: TRBV9
j_gene: TRBJ2-1
CDR3aa: CASSPRTSGRTYNEQFF
CDR3nt: TGTGCCAGCAGCCCGCGGACTAGCGGGAGAACCTACAATGAGCAGTTCTTC

d_gene: NA
v_gene: TRBV5-1
j_gene: TRBJ2-1
CDR3aa: CASSLGVRTDNEQFF
CDR3nt: TGCGCCAGCAGCTTGGGTGTTCGGACAGACAATGAGCAGTTCTTC

d_gene: NA
v_gene: TRBV19
j_gene: TRBJ1-2
CDR3aa: CASSHQGDYGYTF
CDR3nt: TGTGCCAGTAGTCACCAGGGCGACTATGGCTACACCTTC

d_gene: NA
v_gene: TRBV29-1
j_gene: TRBJ2-3
CDR3aa: CSVDVGTDTQYF
CDR3nt: TGCAGCGTTGATGTGGGCACAGATACGCAGTATTTT

d_gene: TRBD1
v_gene: TRBV5-6
j_gene: TRBJ2-1
CDR3aa: CASSPRQGRNEQFF
CDR3nt: TGTGCCAGCAGCCCCAGACAGGGGAGGAATGAGCAGTTCTTC

d_gene: NA
v_gene: TRBV18
j_gene: TRBJ1-2
CDR3aa: CASSQDSYGYTF
CDR3nt: TGTGCCAGCTCACAGGACAGCTATGGCTACACCTTC

d_gene: NA
v_gene: TRBV7-2
j_gene: TRBJ1-3
CDR3aa: CASSPSTWSSGNTIYF
CDR3nt: TGTGCCAGCAGCCCTTCCACATGGAGCTCTGGAAACACCATATATTTT

d_gene: NA
v_gene: TRBV10-1
j_gene: TRBJ1-6
CDR3aa: CASSGPLGNSPLHF
CDR3nt: TGCGCCAGCAGTGGACCCCTTGGGAATTCACCCCTCCACTTT

d_gene: TRBD2
v_gene: TRBV5-4
j_gene: TRBJ2-2
CDR3aa: CASSLDLAGVGTGELFF
CDR3nt: TGTGCCAGCAGCTTGGATCTAGCGGGGGTTGGTACCGGGGAGCTGTTTTTT

d_gene: TRBD1
v_gene: TRBV11-2
j_gene: TRBJ1-1
CDR3aa: CASSLDPHRGTEAFF
CDR3nt: TGTGCCAGCAGCCTAGACCCCCACAGGGGCACTGAAGCTTTCTTT